Below are 11 T cell receptor beta chains sequenced from a single sample in a study of CD8 T cell repertoires and HIV-1 epitope variants. Which antigens these TCRs recognize remains unknown. Data came from immunoSEQ multiplex PCR; TCRdb stores just in-frame clones and leaves some out. Here the sample spans some 6,000 clones, 65% to 75% being singletons. Material: cultured CD8+ T cells derived from PBMCs. Receptors originate from a male donor with HIV.

By share, this clone ranks as large (0.1 to 1%). For the CDR3, the DNA is TGTGCCAGCAGCGAATCAATAGGACAAGCCTACGAGCAGTACTTC. Protein sequence: CASSESIGQAYEQYF. The V gene is TRBV28, the J gene TRBJ2-7; D might be TRBD1 (5 bases). Germline V gene lookup returns CDR1 MDHEN and CDR2 SYDVKM. CDR3 length: 15 amino acids. V was shortened by 6 bases and J by 2 bases, with 17 bases between the two germline ends.

V is TRBV10-1 and J is TRBJ2-3; maybe TRBD2 (7 bases). CDR3 length: 15 amino acids. Germline V gives CDR1 WNHNN, CDR2 SYGVQD (reference sequence). V lost 0 bases to trimming and J lost 5 bases, with 12 bases between them. CDR3: CASSESGGPGDTQYF. The CDR3 DNA reads as TGCGCCAGCAGTGAGTCGGGGGGGCCGGGAGATACGCAGTATTTT.

The rearrangement links TRBV19 to TRBJ1-2, with TRBD1 matching 7 bases. The CDR3 sequence is 14 residues long. V gave up 6 bases and J gave up 11 bases; unmatched junction bases: 15. Germline V lookup: CDR1 LNHDA, CDR2 SQIVND (reference sequence). The CDR3 DNA reads as TGTGCCAGTAGCCCTCGGGGAGGGGGCATTCCTTACACCTTC. This encodes CASSPRGGGIPYTF.

The rearrangement joins TRBV7-9 to TRBJ2-7, with a tentative D call TRBD2 (5 bases). In germline, CDR1 is SEHNR, CDR2 FQNEAQ (reference sequence). The CDR3 extends over 13 amino acids. V lost 2 bases and J lost 1, with 6 bases in between. Written as DNA, the CDR3 is TGTGCCAGCAGCTTACCGGGGTCCTACGAGCAGTACTTC. Its protein product is CASSLPGSYEQYF.

The genes are TRBV5-4 and TRBJ2-1; 9 positions agree with TRBD1. The germline V gene encodes CDR1 SGHNT and CDR2 YYREEE (reference sequence). This CDR3 has 15 residues. V was pared by 4 bases and J by 5 bases, with 7 bases of the junction left unmatched. In DNA form, the CDR3 reads TGTGCCAGCAGCGCACAGGGGGCGGCAGACAATGAGCAGTTCTTC. This translates into CASSAQGAADNEQFF.

In DNA form, the CDR3 reads TGCGCCAGCAGCCAAGAAAGTGGGGGGGCTTCAAACATTCAGTACTTC. This translates into CASSQESGGASNIQYF. The chain combines TRBV4-3 with TRBJ2-4; a possible D gene is TRBD2 (7 bases). V was trimmed by 0 bases and J by 6 bases, leaving 15 bases between them. Germline CDR1 LGHNA, CDR2 YSLEER. CDR3 length: 16 residues.

The J gene is TRBJ2-5, the V gene TRBV29-1; D is tentatively TRBD1 or TRBD2 (6 bases each). Trimming removed 7 bases from V and 3 bases from J, with 18 bases in between. CDR3 length: 14 residues. Germline CDR1 reads SQVTM; CDR2 reads ANQGSEA. CDR3 amino acids: CSAPTGGGEETQYF. CDR3 bases: TGCAGCGCTCCTACCGGGGGCGGAGAAGAGACCCAGTACTTC.

The chain recombines TRBV4-3 with TRBJ2-3; D might be TRBD1 or TRBD2, each matching 6 bases. Germline assignment: CDR1 LGHNA and CDR2 YSLEER. This CDR3 comprises 16 residues. Trimming removed 1 base at V and 2 bases at J, with 13 bases between. The CDR3 DNA sequence: TGCGCCAGCAGCCAAGCTCCGGGGGCTTCCACAGATACGCAGTATTTT. The encoded protein is CASSQAPGASTDTQYF.

This chain joins TRBV28 and TRBJ2-3; perhaps TRBD2 as D (7 bases). V was pared by 7 bases and J by 0 bases, with 17 bases between. The CDR3 is 16 residues long. Germline CDR1 MDHEN, CDR2 SYDVKM. CDR3 coding DNA: TGTGCCAGCACTCTGGTGGGGGGGGGCAGCACAGATACGCAGTATTTT. Protein product: CASTLVGGGSTDTQYF.

The genes are TRBV9 and TRBJ1-6, with D maybe TRBD1 (5 bases). Trimming took 2 bases from V and 5 from J, leaving 14 bases between them. This CDR3 has 16 amino acids. The germline CDR1 and CDR2 sequences are SGDLS and YYNGEE. Here the CDR3 reads CASSVGGEWNNSPLHF. The DNA of the CDR3 is TGTGCCAGCAGCGTCGGGGGAGAATGGAATAATTCACCCCTCCACTTT.

The rearrangement links TRBV30 to TRBJ1-1, with D maybe TRBD1 (5 bases). The CDR3 runs 13 residues. V lost 3 bases, J lost 7 bases, and 15 bases lay in between. Germline CDR1 GTSNPN, CDR2 SVGIG (reference sequence). The CDR3 spells CAWSGGLEGEAFF. CDR3 DNA: TGTGCCTGGAGCGGGGGTTTGGAGGGTGAAGCTTTCTTT.